The present entry profiles one TCR beta chain with its context. What antigen it recognizes has not been identified. Qualities for individual bases were not recorded, and no much larger clone is one base off. This sample is drawn from a study of cytomegalovirus exposure and HLA in healthy donors (dated by TCRdb to the late 2010s). A note on the overall study: An earlier analysis of fewer than 750 of the donors reported about 300 Gb of sequence data and around 110 million unique TCR beta sequences obtained from approximately 180 million T cells. To predict cytomegalovirus infection status, the study brought together high-throughput TCR immunosequencing, statistical association of individual TCRs with disease status, and machine learning. In the later analysis, no new phenotypic data were used to find candidate immune exposures; instead, reliance was placed on TCR beta sequences and their occurrence across donors. The number of typed donors differed by locus: 629-630 for A, B, C, DRB1 and DQB1; 500 to 550 for DQA1; 600 to 610 for DPA1; and roughly 450 for DPB1. About 280 gigabases of sequencing data and around 80 million unique TCR sequences made up an early release that covered some 640 HLA-typed donors. The aim of the study was to test whether cataloging public T cell receptors could identify signatures of past pathogen exposure. The study profiled the T cell repertoires of hundreds of subjects by immunosequencing and related them to cytomegalovirus serostatus. Because of strong linkage in the cohort, five DR-DQ haplotypes were treated as single units for association and clustering. Among 350 to 400 genotyped donors of the cohort, an average of about 240,000 unique TCR beta nucleotide sequences were sequenced per donor, roughly 20% of them non-productive. Besides the first cohort of more than 650 subjects, a separate validation cohort made up of over 100 different subjects was used. Of the roughly 410 genotyped donors, 65% to 90% were placed in the genetic ancestry cluster associated with self-reported Caucasian donors. In a later analysis, previously published TCR beta repertoires from 550 to 700 donors were re-analyzed and high-resolution HLA genotyping was added so that TCR occurrence patterns could be studied. Genome-wide SNP genotypes for about three fifths of the roughly 670 donors were used in a later genetic analysis, which treated that subset as a discovery cohort. All discovery cohort repertoires had been generated on a single sequencing platform. HLA typing included class I and class II loci at four-digit resolution. Donor age, sex, ethnicity and CMV serostatus were compiled together with the repertoire data. To decide whether each TCR beta V gene segment behaved as functional or pseudogenic, an earlier analysis of some 570 of the donors relied on high-throughput TCR beta sequencing. Study-wide findings and limitations: In a later analysis, TCR association rates were found to vary across HLA loci, with the most associated TCRs seen for DRB1 alleles and the fewest for HLA-C alleles. A later analysis found that most CMV-associated TCR beta chains appeared HLA-restricted, with HLA associations seemingly driven largely by CMV exposure. When HLA alleles, especially DR and DQ, strongly co-occurred, TCR associations were difficult to assign to individual alleles. According to the authors, the approach could potentially be generalized to other disease states and immunological phenotypes. According to a later analysis, parvovirus B19, influenza, CMV and Epstein-Barr virus appeared linked to several top co-occurrence clusters. The study listed 150 to 200 TCR beta chains as associated with cytomegalovirus. Most TCR sequences were seen in very few donors, while some public TCRs were found in many individuals. V-gene and J-gene trimming of TCR beta chains was associated with a missense DCLRE1C variant in a later genetic analysis, and the association was replicated in an independent cohort. For the cohort, immune exposure information was limited to CMV serostatus. A further reported finding was that TCR beta sequences accurately predicted the HLA-A and HLA-B alleles for most subjects in the first cohort. A later analysis associated 16,951 TCR beta sequences with specific HLA alleles at a false discovery rate of 0.05. In a later analysis, HLA-associated TCR beta chains showed more clonal expansion and lower generation probabilities than non-associated chains that were equally common. Cytomegalovirus status was reported to be diagnosed by the classifier with high specificity and sensitivity in both the original and validation cohorts. A group of highly shared sequence variants was considered likely to be a technical artifact of the sequencing pipeline. In vitro tests confirmed that three of the cytomegalovirus-associated TCR beta chains recognize cytomegalovirus antigens. Some 16 rarely observed V segments, including chromosome 9 orphons, were excluded from the earlier analysis of several hundred of the donors because counts were too low. Only TCR beta chains were sequenced in this cohort, and the absence of alpha or paired-chain data limited detectable features. Compared with the approximately 720-donor mean, donors in an Asian-associated ancestry cluster had fewer N-insertions in productive TCRs, according to a later genetic analysis. Correlated functional status among segregating V segments might be attributable to linkage disequilibrium, but an unknown experimental factor could not be ruled out. The 87-base-pair reads could not distinguish some IMGT-functional V segments, including TRBV6-2 and TRBV6-3, so those segments were excluded. Roughly uniform sequencing depth across donors was assumed in presence/absence analyses, although this assumption may not hold. Because HLA typing was missing for some donors at each locus, association tests included only the typed subset. Broadly in line with IMGT annotations, most TCR beta V segments showed up in productive rearrangements about 87% or about 30% of the time in an earlier analysis of 587 of the donors.

The protocol used for the library was the immunoSEQ multiplex PCR assay. For the multiplex PCR, a mixture combining 60 forward primers for TCR Vbeta segments and 13 reverse primers for TCR Jbeta segments was used. Amplification of the CDR3 region of rearranged TCR beta genes was performed with a multiplex PCR assay on genomic DNA. Amplified TCR beta libraries were sequenced as 87-base-pair reads on the Illumina HiSeq System. Per the original workflow: A later analysis counted about 80 million unique TCR beta chains across the 550 to 800 repertoires, and some 11 million of these chains were shared by at least two donors. Raw reads were error-corrected and collapsed into unique sequences by a nearest-neighbor algorithm in which closely related sequences were merged to remove PCR and sequencing errors. To assign V, D and J gene segments, CDR3 sequences were aligned to IMGT reference sequences. For a sequence to be retained, a match of at least six nucleotides was required to both a V gene segment and a J gene segment. Rearrangements were classified as productive when the CDR3 lacked stop codons and remained in frame with V and J, and all other rearrangements were classified as non-productive. Following IMGT convention, CDR3 was defined as the stretch from the second conserved V-encoded cysteine to the conserved J-encoded phenylalanine. Sequences without an unambiguous match to a single V gene segment were excluded from the earlier analysis of almost 600 of the donors. An earlier analysis of approximately 590 of the donors called V segments functional above 56.7% productive rearrangements and segregating when the between-donor standard deviation exceeded 5%. A statistical classification framework was developed to diagnose cytomegalovirus status using the catalog of TCR beta chain sequences. In a later analysis, V and J genes were assigned by comparing TCR nucleotide sequences against IMGT/GENE-DB human TR gene sequences. A later analysis assigned CDR3 sequences and most-parsimonious VDJ recombination scenarios with the TCRdist pipeline. In a later analysis, each TCR beta chain was defined by its CDR3 amino acid sequence together with its V-gene family, and reads lacking a unique V-gene family were excluded. As a way to deal with suspected cross-contamination and a sequencing artifact, a later analysis dropped hundreds of nucleotide sequences that were highly shared and had low generation probability. In a later analysis, a clonal expansion index was calculated for each public chain from normalized within-repertoire ranks of inferred template counts. In a later analysis, generation probabilities were computed using a VDJ recombination model fitted to out-of-frame rearrangements, and the results were checked against IGoR. A later analysis scored TCR-TCR, TCR-HLA and TCR-CMV co-occurrence with hypergeometric tests, applying a repertoire-size bias correction to TCR pairs. In a later analysis, false discovery rates were estimated by permuting HLA or CMV assignments 20 times. A later analysis grouped co-occurring TCRs with DBSCAN, adding TCRdist sequence similarity when clustering within HLA-allele-positive subsets. Co-occurrence clustering excluded repertoires with fewer than 30,000 or more than 120,000 public chains, plus five with anomalous nucleotide sharing. The source is immuneACCESS, and TCRdb retained only in-frame sequences with V and J called. Part of the clones is not carried over; for the studies checked, unresolved V genes explain less than half of this, and the remainder is unexplained. V and J calls and clone size are copied from that table; D and trimming were computed from the DNA. Recorded for this sample are 80,000 to 95,000 clones; roughly 70% of them occurred a single time. In total, the top ten clones hold approximately 16% of the sample.

The cohort comprised around 690 healthy bone marrow donors. At the time of sampling, every cohort member was nominally healthy, though immune exposures that went unrecorded were likely present. The donor tested CMV seropositive and was one of the 289 seropositive cohort members. Every donor gave a peripheral blood sample, and the peripheral blood mononuclear cells from that sample were used for TCR beta sequencing. Genomic DNA extraction from the blood cell samples was performed with the Qiagen DNeasy Blood Extraction Kit. CDR1 and CDR2 are read off the germline V gene (reference sequence) as WNHNN and SYGVQD. The CDR3 spans 15 residues, from the cysteine through the phenylalanine. CDR3 DNA is the only sequence kept; it has 45 bases, read in frame from the first base. The junction carries 22 bases between V and J, which are trimmed by 8 bases and 6 bases respectively.

The source is a woman between 50 and 59 years old in good health and CMV-seropositive. Sequencing was performed on PBMCs. The V gene is TRBV10-1 and the J gene is TRBJ2-5; TRBD2 is a possible D gene, resting on 5 matching bases. CDR3 protein: CASDKEALVNKTQYF. The DNA is TGCGCCAGCGATAAGGAGGCCCTTGTAAATAAGACCCAGTACTTC.